This T cell receptor beta chain was recovered during a study of T cell responses to AZD1222 COVID-19 vaccine. The study's findings and limits: Repertoires were obtained solely post-peak T cell response. Within unmutated variant regions lay the reported targets of nearly half of spike-specific TCRs. The sample set comprised mostly white British donors with more females, and clonal diversity was possibly underestimated. Spike-specific TCR breadth and depth grew following two AZD1222 doses.

Concerning this clone: Its antigen remains unknown.

The table came from immunoSEQ multiplex PCR; TCRdb's copy has only in-frame clones and leaves some out. In the table there are about 89,000 clones, around nine tenths of which are singletons. CDR3 length: 18 amino acids. This receptor was obtained from an adult in good health. The sequencing here drew on peripheral blood, taken on day 0 of MenACWY control vaccination. The gene calls are TRBV21-1 and TRBJ2-7; the table's D call of TRBD2 was not tested on the DNA. TRBV21-1 is flagged as a pseudogene. The CDR3 is CASSKGPLGVEHSYEQYF. CDR3 in DNA: TGTGCCAGCAGCAAAGGGCCCCTTGGAGTCGAACATTCCTACGAGCAGTACTTC.